This TCR beta chain was obtained from a study of neurological immune-mediated disorders. TCRdb used MiXCR to reprocess the 5' RACE reads, holding one entry per CDR3 protein. This sample has about 59,000 distinct CDR3 sequences, with less than 25% found just once. CDR1 is LGHNA, CDR2 YNFKEQ, per germline. The CDR3 runs 14 residues. V was pared by 1 base and J by 5 bases, with 9 bases between. Regarding time point: technical triplicate 2. The sample holds many counts of this clonotype. The sample taken for sequencing was PBMCs. This TCR came from a man in his 60s with HTLV-1-associated myelopathy (HAM/TSP). The V and J genes are TRBV4-2 and TRBJ1-5; D possibly corresponds to TRBD1 (6 bases). In DNA form, the CDR3 reads TGTGCCAGCAGCCAAGGCGCAGGGGATCAGCCCCAGCATTTT. Its protein product is CASSQGAGDQPQHF.